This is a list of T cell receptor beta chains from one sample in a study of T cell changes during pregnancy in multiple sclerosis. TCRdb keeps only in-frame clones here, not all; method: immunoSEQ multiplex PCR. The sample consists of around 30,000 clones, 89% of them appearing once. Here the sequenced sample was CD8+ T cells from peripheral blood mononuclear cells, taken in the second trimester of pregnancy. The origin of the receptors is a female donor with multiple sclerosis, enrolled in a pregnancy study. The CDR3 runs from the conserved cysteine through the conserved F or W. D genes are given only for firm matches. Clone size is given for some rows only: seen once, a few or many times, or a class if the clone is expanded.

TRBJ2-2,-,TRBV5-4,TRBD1,TGTGCCAGCAGCTTGGGGGCAGGGGGCACCGGGGAGCTGTTTTTT,CASSLGAGGTGELFF
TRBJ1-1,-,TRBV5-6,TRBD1,TGTGCCAGCATCCCAAGGACAGGGTCCACTGAAGCTTTCTTT,CASIPRTGSTEAFF
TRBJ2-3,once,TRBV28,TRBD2,TGTGCCAGCAGTTCTGGGACTAGCGGGAGGCACAGCACAGATACGCAGTATTTT,CASSSGTSGRHSTDTQYF
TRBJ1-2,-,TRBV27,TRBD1,TGTGCCAGCAGTCCGGGACAGGGGGCGCTTGGCTACACCTTC,CASSPGQGALGYTF
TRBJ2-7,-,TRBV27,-,TGTGCCAGCAGTTTATCGAAGGGGGTTTCCTACGAGCAGTACTTC,CASSLSKGVSYEQYF
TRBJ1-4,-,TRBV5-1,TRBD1,TGCGCCAGCAGCTCGACAGGGGAACTGTTTTTT,CASSSTGELFF
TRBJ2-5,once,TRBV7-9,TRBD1,TGTGCCAGCAGCTTGGGACAGCGGTTGTGGGAGACCCAGTACTTC,CASSLGQRLWETQYF
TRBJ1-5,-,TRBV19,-,TGTGCTAGTACGGGCAGGGTCAATCAGCCCCAGCATTTT,CASTGRVNQPQHF
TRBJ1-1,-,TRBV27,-,TGTGCCAGCAGTCTAGCTGCGACAGGCGGGAACACTGAAGCTTTCTTT,CASSLAATGGNTEAFF
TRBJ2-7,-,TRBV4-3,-,TGCGCCAGCAGCCGAGACCGTAACGGGGTCTACGAGCAGTACTTC,CASSRDRNGVYEQYF
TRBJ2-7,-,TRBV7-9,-,TGTGCCAGCCGCGGAGCGAATTCCGAGCAGTACTTC,CASRGANSEQYF
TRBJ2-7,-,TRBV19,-,TGTGCCAGTAGTATGAGCGGATCGGAGACGGAGCAGTACTTC,CASSMSGSETEQYF
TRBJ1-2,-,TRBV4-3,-,TGCGCCAGCAGCCAAGATCGAGGTGATCCTGGCTACACCTTC,CASSQDRGDPGYTF
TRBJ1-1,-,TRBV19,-,TGTGCCAGTAGTAGGGGGGTTCACACTGAAGCTTTCTTT,CASSRGVHTEAFF
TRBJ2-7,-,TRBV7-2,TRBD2,TGTGCCAGCAGCTTCTCTAGCGGGGAAGGCCCCTACGAGCAGTACTTC,CASSFSSGEGPYEQYF
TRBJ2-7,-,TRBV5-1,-,TGCGCCAGCAGCTTGATACCAGGAAACGAGCAGTACTTC,CASSLIPGNEQYF
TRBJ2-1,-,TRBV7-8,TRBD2,TGTGCCAGCAGCCAAAGGACTAGCGGGAGTTTGGATGAGCAGTTCTTC,CASSQRTSGSLDEQFF
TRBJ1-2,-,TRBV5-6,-,TGTGCCAGCAGCTTGGACAGCTTGGGGCTAGGCTACACCTTC,CASSLDSLGLGYTF
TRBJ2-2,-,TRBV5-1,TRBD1,TGCGCCAGCAGCTACAGGGGGCGCTTTAGGCTCTTCGACACCGGGGAGCTGTTTTTT,CASSYRGRFRLFDTGELFF
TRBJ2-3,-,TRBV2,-,TGTGCCAGCAGTGAAGCAGCGCAGACCACAGATACGCAGTATTTT,CASSEAAQTTDTQYF